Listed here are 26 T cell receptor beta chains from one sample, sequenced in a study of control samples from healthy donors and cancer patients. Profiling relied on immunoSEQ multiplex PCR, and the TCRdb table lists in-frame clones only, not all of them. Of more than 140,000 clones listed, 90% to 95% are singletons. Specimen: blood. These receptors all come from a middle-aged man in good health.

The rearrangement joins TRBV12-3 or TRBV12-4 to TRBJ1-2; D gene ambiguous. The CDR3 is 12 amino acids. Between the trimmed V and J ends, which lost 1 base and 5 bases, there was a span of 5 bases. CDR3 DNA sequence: TGTGCCAGCAGTTTAGGGGCATATGGCTACACCTTC. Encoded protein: CASSLGAYGYTF.

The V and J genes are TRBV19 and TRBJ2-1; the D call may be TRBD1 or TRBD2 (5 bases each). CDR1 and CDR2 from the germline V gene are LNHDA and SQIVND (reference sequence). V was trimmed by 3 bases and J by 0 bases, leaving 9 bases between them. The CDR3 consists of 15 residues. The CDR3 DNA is TGTGCCAGTAGTATGGGGGTTCACTCCTACAATGAGCAGTTCTTC. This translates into CASSMGVHSYNEQFF.

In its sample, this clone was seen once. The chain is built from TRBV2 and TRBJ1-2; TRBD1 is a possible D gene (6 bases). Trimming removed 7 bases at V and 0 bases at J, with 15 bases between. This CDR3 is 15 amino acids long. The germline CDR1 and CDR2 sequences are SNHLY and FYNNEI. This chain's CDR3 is CASTGQILSNYGYTF. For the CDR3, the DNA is TGTGCCAGCACCGGACAGATTCTTTCTAACTATGGCTACACCTTC.

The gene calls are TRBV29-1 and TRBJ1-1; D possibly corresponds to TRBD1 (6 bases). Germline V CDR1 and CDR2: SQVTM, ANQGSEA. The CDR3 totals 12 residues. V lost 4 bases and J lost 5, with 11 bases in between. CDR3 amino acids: CSVAGGATEAFF. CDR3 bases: TGCAGCGTTGCTGGGGGGGCGACTGAAGCTTTCTTT. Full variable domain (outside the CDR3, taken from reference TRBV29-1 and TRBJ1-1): SAVISQKPSRDICQRGTSLTIQCQVDSQVTMMFWYRQQPGQSLTLIATANQGSEATYESGFVIDKFPISRPNLTFSTLTVSNMSPEDSSIYLCSVAGGATEAFFGQGTRLTVV.

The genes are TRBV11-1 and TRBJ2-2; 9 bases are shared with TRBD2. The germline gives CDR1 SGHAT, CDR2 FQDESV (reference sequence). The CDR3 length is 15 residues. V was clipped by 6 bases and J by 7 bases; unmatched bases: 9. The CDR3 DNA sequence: TGTGCCAGCAGAGCAGGACTAGCGTTATACGGGGAGCTGTTTTTT. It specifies CASRAGLALYGELFF.

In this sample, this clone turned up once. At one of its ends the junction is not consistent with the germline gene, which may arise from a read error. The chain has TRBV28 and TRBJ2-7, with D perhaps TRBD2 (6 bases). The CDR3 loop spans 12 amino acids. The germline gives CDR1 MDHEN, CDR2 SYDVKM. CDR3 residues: CASSHPGGSRIF. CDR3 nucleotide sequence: TGTGCCAGCAGTCACCCCGGGGGATCGAGGATCTTC.

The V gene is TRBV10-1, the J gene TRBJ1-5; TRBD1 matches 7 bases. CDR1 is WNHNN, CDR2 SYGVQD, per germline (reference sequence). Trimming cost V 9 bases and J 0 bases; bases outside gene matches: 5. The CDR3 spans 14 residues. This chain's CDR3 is CARVGQYSNQPQHF. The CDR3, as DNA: TGCGCCAGAGTGGGACAGTATAGCAATCAGCCCCAGCATTTT.

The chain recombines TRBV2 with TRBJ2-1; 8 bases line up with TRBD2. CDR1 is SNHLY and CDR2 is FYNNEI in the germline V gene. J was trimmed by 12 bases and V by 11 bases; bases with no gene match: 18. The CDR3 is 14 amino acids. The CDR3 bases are TGTGCCTCGGCGGAGACTAGCGTCGCTTTTTGGCAGTTCTTC. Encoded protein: CASAETSVAFWQFF.

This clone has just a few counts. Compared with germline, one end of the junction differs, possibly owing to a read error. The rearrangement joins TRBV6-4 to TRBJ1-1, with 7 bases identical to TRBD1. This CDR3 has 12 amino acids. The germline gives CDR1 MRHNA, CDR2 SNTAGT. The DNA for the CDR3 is TGCGACAGGGTAGAGGTGAACACTGAAGCTTTCTTT. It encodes CDRVEVNTEAFF.

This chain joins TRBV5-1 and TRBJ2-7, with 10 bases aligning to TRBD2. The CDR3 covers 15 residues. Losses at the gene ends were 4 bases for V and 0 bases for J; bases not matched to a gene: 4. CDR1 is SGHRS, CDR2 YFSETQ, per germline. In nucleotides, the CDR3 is TGCGCCAGCAGCATGGGACTAGCGCCCTCCTACGAGCAGTACTTC. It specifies CASSMGLAPSYEQYF. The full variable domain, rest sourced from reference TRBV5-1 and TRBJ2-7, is KAGVTQTPRYLIKTRGQQVTLSCSPISGHRSVSWYQQTPGQGLQFLFEYFSETQRNKGNFPGRFSGRQFSNSRSEMNVSTLELGDSALYLCASSMGLAPSYEQYFGPGTRLTVT.

CDR3 sequence: CAWSVWGPMNTEAFF. The CDR3 DNA reads TGTGCCTGGAGTGTCTGGGGACCCATGAACACTGAAGCTTTCTTT. This sequence joins TRBV30 and TRBJ1-1; D may be TRBD1 (5 bases). Germline V CDR1 and CDR2: GTSNPN, SVGIG (reference sequence). The CDR3 is made up of 15 amino acids. Trimming left V 0 bases short and J 0 bases short, with 11 bases between.

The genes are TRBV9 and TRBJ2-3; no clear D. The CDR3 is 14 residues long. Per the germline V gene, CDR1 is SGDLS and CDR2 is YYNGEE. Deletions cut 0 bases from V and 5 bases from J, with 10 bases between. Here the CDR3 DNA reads TGTGCCAGCAGCGTAGCGAGTAAGGGAGATACGCAGTATTTT. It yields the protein CASSVASKGDTQYF.

The CDR3 coding sequence is TGCAGCGTAGACTTGGTAGGGACTACCCAAGAGACCCAGTACTTC. As protein: CSVDLVGTTQETQYF. V gene TRBV29-1 combines with J gene TRBJ2-5, with TRBD2 matching over 7 bases. CDR1 is SQVTM, CDR2 ANQGSEA, per germline. The CDR3 contains 15 residues. Trimming at V came to 6 bases and at J to 1 base, leaving 11 bases not matched to a gene.

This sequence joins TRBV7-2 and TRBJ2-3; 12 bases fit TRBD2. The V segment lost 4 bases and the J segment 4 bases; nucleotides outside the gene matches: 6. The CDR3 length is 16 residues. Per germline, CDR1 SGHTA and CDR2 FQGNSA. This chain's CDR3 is CASSSSGGALADTQYF. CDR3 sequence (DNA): TGTGCCAGCAGCTCTAGCGGGGGGGCCTTGGCAGATACGCAGTATTTT.

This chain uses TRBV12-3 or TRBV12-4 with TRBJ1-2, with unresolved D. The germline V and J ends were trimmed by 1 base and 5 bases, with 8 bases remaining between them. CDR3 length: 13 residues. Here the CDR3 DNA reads TGTGCCAGCAGTTTAGGAGCGGGGTATGGCTACACCTTC. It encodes CASSLGAGYGYTF.

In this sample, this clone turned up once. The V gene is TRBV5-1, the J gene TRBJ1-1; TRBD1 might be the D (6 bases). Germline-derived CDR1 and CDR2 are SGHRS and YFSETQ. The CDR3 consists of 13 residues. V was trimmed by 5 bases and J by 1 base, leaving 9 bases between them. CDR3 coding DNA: TGCGCCAGCAGTCGGGACAAGAACACTGAAGCTTTCTTT. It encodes CASSRDKNTEAFF. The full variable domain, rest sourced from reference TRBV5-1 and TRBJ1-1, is KAGVTQTPRYLIKTRGQQVTLSCSPISGHRSVSWYQQTPGQGLQFLFEYFSETQRNKGNFPGRFSGRQFSNSRSEMNVSTLELGDSALYLCASSRDKNTEAFFGQGTRLTVV.

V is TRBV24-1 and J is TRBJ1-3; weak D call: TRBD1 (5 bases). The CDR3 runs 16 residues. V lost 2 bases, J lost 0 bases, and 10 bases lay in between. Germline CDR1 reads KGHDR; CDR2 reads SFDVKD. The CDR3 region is CATSDSYDSSGNTIYF. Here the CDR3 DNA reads TGTGCCACCAGTGATTCCTATGACAGCTCTGGAAACACCATATATTTT.

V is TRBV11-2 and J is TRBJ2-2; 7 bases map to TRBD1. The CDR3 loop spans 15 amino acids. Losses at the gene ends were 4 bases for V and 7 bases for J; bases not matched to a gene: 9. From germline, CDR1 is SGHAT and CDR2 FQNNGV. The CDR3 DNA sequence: TGTGCCAGCAGCTCCAACAGGGGCCCGATCGGGGAGCTGTTTTTT. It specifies CASSSNRGPIGELFF.

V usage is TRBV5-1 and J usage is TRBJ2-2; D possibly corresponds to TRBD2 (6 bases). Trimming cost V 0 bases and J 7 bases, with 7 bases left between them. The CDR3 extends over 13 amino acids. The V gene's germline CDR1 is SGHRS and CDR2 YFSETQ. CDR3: CASSLEEGGELFF. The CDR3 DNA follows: TGCGCCAGCAGCTTGGAGGAGGGCGGGGAGCTGTTTTTT.

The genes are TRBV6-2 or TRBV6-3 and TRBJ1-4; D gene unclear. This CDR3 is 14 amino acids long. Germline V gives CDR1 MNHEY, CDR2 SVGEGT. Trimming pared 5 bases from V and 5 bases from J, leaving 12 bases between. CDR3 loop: CASSEVDGNEKLFF. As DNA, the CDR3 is TGTGCCAGCAGTGAGGTCGACGGGAATGAAAAACTGTTTTTT.

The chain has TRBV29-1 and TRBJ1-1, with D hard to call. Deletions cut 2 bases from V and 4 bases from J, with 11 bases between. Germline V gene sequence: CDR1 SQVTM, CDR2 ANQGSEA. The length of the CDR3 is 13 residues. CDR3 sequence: CSVEFRISTEAFF. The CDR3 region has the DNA TGCAGCGTTGAATTCCGGATAAGCACTGAAGCTTTCTTT.

CDR3 loop: CASSFSGELFF. The CDR3 DNA reads as TGTGCCAGCAGCTTTTCTGGGGAGCTGTTTTTT. This chain uses TRBV5-6 with TRBJ2-2, with D hard to call. Germline V gene lookup returns CDR1 SGHDT and CDR2 YYEEEE. V was shortened by 2 bases and J by 8 bases, with 4 bases between the two germline ends. The CDR3 runs 11 residues.

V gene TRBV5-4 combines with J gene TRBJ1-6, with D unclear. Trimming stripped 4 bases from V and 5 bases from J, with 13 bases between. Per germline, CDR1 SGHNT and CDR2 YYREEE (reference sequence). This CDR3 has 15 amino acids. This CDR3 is CASSPQTGNNSPLHF. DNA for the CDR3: TGTGCCAGCAGCCCTCAAACGGGGAATAATTCACCCCTCCACTTT.

The CDR3 nucleotides are TGTGCCAGCAGCTTAACGGGACAGGGAGCTGAAGAGACCCAGTACTTC. Protein: CASSLTGQGAEETQYF. The V gene is TRBV5-4, the J gene TRBJ2-5, with 9 bases identical to TRBD1. V shed 2 bases and J 3 bases; nucleotides not matched to a gene: 8. This CDR3 is 16 amino acids long. The germline V gene encodes CDR1 SGHNT and CDR2 YYREEE (reference sequence).

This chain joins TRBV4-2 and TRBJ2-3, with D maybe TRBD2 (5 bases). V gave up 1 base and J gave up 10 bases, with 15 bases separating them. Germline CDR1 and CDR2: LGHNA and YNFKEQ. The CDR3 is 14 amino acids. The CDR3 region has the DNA TGTGCCAGCAGCCAAGTTTTCGGGAATAACGCGCAGTATTTT. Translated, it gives CASSQVFGNNAQYF.

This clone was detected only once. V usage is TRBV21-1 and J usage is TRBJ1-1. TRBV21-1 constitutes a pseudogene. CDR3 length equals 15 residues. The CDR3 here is CASSPTTSKSAEAFF. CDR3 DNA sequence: TGTGCCAGCAGCCCTACGACCAGCAAGAGCGCTGAAGCTTTCTTT.